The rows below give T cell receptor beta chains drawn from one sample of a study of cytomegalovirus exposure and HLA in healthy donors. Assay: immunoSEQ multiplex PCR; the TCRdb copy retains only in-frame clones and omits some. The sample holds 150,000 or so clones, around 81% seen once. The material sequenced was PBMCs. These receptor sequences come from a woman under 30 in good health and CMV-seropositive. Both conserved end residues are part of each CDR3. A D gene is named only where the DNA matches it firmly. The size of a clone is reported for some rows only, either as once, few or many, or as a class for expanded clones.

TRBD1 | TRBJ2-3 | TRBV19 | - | CASGPGQELDTQYF | TGTGCCAGTGGACCGGGACAGGAGCTAGATACGCAGTATTTT
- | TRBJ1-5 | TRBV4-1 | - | CASSETDDQPQHF | TGCGCCAGCAGTGAGACAGACGATCAGCCCCAGCATTTT
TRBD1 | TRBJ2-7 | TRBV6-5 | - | CASRRQGADGEQYF | TGTGCCAGCAGGCGACAGGGGGCAGATGGCGAGCAGTACTTC
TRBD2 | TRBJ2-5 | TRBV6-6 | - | CASSHWGGDSQETQYF | TGTGCCAGCAGCCACTGGGGGGGTGACAGCCAAGAGACCCAGTACTTC
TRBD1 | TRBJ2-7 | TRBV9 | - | CASSDRDSDRGPYEQYF | TGTGCCAGCAGTGACCGAGACTCGGACAGGGGCCCCTACGAGCAGTACTTC
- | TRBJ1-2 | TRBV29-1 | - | CSVDETGGYGYTF | TGCAGCGTTGATGAAACGGGGGGCTATGGCTACACCTTC
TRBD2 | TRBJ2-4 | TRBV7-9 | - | CASSLGSGLAGKNIQYF | TGTGCCAGCAGCTTAGGTAGTGGACTAGCGGGCAAAAACATTCAGTACTTC
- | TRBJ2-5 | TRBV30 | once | CAWSSGKETQYF | TGTGCCTGGAGTTCAGGGAAGGAGACCCAGTACTTC
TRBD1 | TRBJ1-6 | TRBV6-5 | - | CASSRTGFGPLHF | TGTGCCAGCAGTAGGACAGGGTTCGGACCCCTCCACTTT
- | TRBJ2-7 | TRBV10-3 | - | CAISDLAQRDLTYEQYF | TGTGCCATCAGTGATTTAGCCCAACGGGATTTGACCTACGAGCAGTACTTC
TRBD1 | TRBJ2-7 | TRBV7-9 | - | CSSSSWGTGVTEQYF | TGTTCCAGCAGCTCATGGGGGACAGGGGTTACCGAGCAGTACTTC
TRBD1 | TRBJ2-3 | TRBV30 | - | CAWSGDRLTTDTQYF | TGTGCCTGGAGTGGGGACAGGCTCACCACAGATACGCAGTATTTT
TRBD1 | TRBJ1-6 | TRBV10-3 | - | CAISESRQGNSPLHF | TGTGCCATCAGTGAGTCGCGACAGGGGAATTCACCCCTCCACTTT
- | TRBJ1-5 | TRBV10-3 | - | CAISESRADQPQHF | TGTGCCATCAGTGAGTCGAGGGCAGATCAGCCCCAGCATTTT
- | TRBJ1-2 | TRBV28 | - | CASWEAGYTF | TGTGCCAGTTGGGAGGCTGGCTACACCTTC
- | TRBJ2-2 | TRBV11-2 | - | CASSYRDPGELFF | TGTGCCAGCAGCTACAGGGACCCCGGGGAGCTGTTTTTT
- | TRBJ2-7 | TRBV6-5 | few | CASRRQNEQYF | TGTGCCAGCAGGCGACAGAACGAGCAGTACTTC
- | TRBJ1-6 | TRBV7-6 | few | CASSGGRVSDYNSPLHF | TGTGCCAGCAGCGGAGGTCGAGTGAGCGATTATAATTCACCCCTCCACTTT
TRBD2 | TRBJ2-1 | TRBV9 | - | CASSSRLAAYNEQFF | TGTGCCAGCAGCTCACGACTAGCGGCCTACAATGAGCAGTTCTTC
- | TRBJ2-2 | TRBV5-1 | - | CASSETTIPTGELFF | TGCGCCAGCAGCGAGACCACTATCCCCACCGGGGAGCTGTTTTTT
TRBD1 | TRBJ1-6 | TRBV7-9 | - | CASSSIQGNLHF | TGTGCCAGCAGCTCCATACAGGGGAACCTCCACTTT
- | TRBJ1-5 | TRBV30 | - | CACSTGLWGPQHF | TGTGCCTGCTCAACGGGACTTTGGGGGCCCCAGCATTTT
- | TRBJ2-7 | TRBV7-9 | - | CASSLTGSSYEQYF | TGTGCCAGCAGCTTAACGGGGAGCTCCTACGAGCAGTACTTC
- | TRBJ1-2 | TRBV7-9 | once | CASSLVAGDGYTF | TGTGCCAGCAGCTTAGTGGCAGGGGATGGCTACACCTTC
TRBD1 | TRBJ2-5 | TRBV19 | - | CASSQRTGQTQYF | TGTGCCAGTAGTCAGCGGACAGGTCAAACCCAGTACTTC
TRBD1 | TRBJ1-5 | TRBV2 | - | CASTFRTGGSTDNQPQHF | TGTGCCAGCACCTTCCGGACAGGTGGTAGCACGGACAATCAGCCCCAGCATTTT
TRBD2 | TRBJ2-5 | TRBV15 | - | CATKKGSGGSETQYF | TGTGCCACCAAAAAAGGTAGCGGGGGTTCGGAGACCCAGTACTTC
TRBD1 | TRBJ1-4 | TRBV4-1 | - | CASSPILGQAPTNEKLFF | TGCGCCAGCAGCCCAATTCTGGGACAGGCACCAACTAATGAAAAACTGTTTTTT
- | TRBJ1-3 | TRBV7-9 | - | CARDEGVAGNTIYF | TGTGCCAGGGACGAGGGGGTCGCTGGAAACACCATATATTTT
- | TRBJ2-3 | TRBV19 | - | CASTIGGADTQYF | TGTGCCAGTACCATAGGGGGGGCAGATACGCAGTATTTT
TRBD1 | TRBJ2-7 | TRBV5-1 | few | CASSSGQGTNEQYF | TGCGCCAGCAGCTCGGGACAGGGGACCAACGAGCAGTACTTC
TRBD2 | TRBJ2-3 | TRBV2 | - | CASSGALAGADTQYF | TGTGCCAGCAGTGGGGCGCTAGCGGGGGCAGATACGCAGTATTTT
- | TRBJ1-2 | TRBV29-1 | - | CSTGGGGYGYTF | TGCAGCACCGGGGGAGGGGGCTATGGCTACACCTTC
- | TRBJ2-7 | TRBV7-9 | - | CASSRQSSSYEQYF | TGTGCCAGCAGTCGACAGTCAAGCTCCTACGAGCAGTACTTC
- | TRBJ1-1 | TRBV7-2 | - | CASSLGGVWQGLEAFF | TGTGCCAGCAGCTTAGGGGGGGTTTGGCAGGGCCTTGAAGCTTTCTTT
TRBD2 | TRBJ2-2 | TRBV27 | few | CASSYSGGVRTGELFF | TGTGCCAGCAGCTACAGCGGGGGGGTCAGGACCGGGGAGCTGTTTTTT
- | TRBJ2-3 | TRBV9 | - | CASSTGDTQYF | TGTGCCAGCAGCACAGGAGATACGCAGTATTTT
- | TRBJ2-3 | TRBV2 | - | CASSLGQQEDTQYF | TGTGCCAGCAGTCTCGGTCAACAGGAAGACACGCAGTATTTT
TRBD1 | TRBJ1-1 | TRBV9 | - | CASSAIQGEEAFF | TGTGCCAGCAGCGCGATACAGGGGGAAGAAGCTTTCTTT
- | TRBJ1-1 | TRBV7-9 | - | CASSSRGSEAFF | TGTGCCAGCAGCTCTAGGGGTTCCGAAGCTTTCTTT
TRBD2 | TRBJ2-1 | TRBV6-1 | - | CASRLSGGAYNEQFF | TGTGCCAGCAGGCTTAGCGGGGGGGCTTACAATGAGCAGTTCTTC